The clone carrying this T cell receptor beta chain was picked up a small number of times. The target antigen is unknown. One end of the junction fails to match germline, which may point to a read error. This table comes from immunoSEQ multiplex PCR, and its TCRdb copy is limited to in-frame clones, with some not included. This table has more than 110,000 clones, approximately 91% appearing once. This record comes from a study of CD4+ T cells in melanoma. Looked up from germline, CDR1 is SSHAT and CDR2 is FNYEAQ (reference sequence). The CDR3 sequence is 14 residues long. Findings and caveats of the study: Reportedly, melanoma neoantigen-specific CD4+ T cells showed varied differentiation states.

The chain employs TRBV7-7 and TRBJ2-1; TRBD2 agrees at 8 bases. The source of this sequence is a human donor with melanoma. This CDR3 reads CASSLAGPYNEQFF. CDR3 nucleotides: TGTGCTAGCAGCTTAGCGGGGCCCTACAATGAGCAGTTCTTC.